Presented here are 3 T cell receptor beta chains from one specimen sequenced in a study of blood T cell repertoires in COVID-19. The assay was immunoSEQ multiplex PCR, and TCRdb's table has in-frame clones only and misses some. The sample has under 200,000 clones; around 83% are singletons. The material sequenced was peripheral blood. These receptors were taken from a woman of 80 years or more in a cohort sampled during active or convalescent COVID-19.

V usage is TRBV27 and J usage is TRBJ1-6; D unclear. CDR3 size: 14 residues. The V end lost 6 bases, the J end lost 0 bases, and 6 bases lay between the germline ends. The germline gives CDR1 MNHEY, CDR2 SMNVEV (reference sequence). The CDR3 is CASRQYSYNSPLHF. The DNA of the CDR3 is TGTGCCAGCAGACAGTACTCCTATAATTCACCCCTCCACTTT.

The rearrangement links TRBV19 to TRBJ2-4; D might be TRBD1 (6 bases). Germline CDR1 LNHDA, CDR2 SQIVND (reference sequence). V was cut by 3 bases and J by 7 bases, with 19 bases left in between. The CDR3 length is 16 residues. Here the CDR3 DNA reads TGTGCCAGTAGTATCAGGCTGGGGGCGGAAGGGAACATTCAGTACTTC. It is translated as CASSIRLGAEGNIQYF.

This clone was counted a few times. The chain recombines TRBV19 with TRBJ1-5; the D gene is possibly TRBD1 (6 bases). Looked up from germline, CDR1 is LNHDA and CDR2 is SQIVND (reference sequence). V gave up 6 bases and J gave up 0 bases, with 12 bases separating them. This CDR3 has 15 residues. This chain's CDR3 is CASSLTGYSNQPQHF. CDR3 bases: TGTGCCAGTAGCCTGACAGGATATAGCAATCAGCCCCAGCATTTT.